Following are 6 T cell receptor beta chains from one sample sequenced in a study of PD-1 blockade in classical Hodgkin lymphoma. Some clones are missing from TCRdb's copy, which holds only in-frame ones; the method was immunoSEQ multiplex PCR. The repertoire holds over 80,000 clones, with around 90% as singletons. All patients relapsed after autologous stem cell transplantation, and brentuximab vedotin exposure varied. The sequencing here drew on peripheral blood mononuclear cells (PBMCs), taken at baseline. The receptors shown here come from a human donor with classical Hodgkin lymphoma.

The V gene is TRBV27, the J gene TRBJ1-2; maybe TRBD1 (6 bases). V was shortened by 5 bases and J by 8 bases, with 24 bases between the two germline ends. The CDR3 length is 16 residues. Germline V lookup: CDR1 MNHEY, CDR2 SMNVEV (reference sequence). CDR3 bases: TGTGCCAGCAGTCCGCGATATGATGGGGGGGCGCCCGGCTACACCTTC. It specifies CASSPRYDGGAPGYTF.

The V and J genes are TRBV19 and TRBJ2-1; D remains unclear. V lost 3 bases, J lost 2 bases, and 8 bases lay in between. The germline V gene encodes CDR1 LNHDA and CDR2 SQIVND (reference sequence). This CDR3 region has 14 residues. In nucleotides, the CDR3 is TGTGCCAGTAGTATGTCACAAGCCTACAATGAGCAGTTCTTC. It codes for CASSMSQAYNEQFF.

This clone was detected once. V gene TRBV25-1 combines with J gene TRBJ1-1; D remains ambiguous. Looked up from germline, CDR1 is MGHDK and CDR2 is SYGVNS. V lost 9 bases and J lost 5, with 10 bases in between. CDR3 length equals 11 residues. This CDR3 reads CASLFATEAFF. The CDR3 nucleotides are TGTGCCAGTTTATTTGCGACTGAAGCTTTCTTT.

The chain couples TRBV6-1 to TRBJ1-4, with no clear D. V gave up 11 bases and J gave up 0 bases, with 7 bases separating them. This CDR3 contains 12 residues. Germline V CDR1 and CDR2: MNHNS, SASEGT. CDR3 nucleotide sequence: TGTGCCTCTAGTGCAACTAATGAAAAACTGTTTTTT. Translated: CASSATNEKLFF.

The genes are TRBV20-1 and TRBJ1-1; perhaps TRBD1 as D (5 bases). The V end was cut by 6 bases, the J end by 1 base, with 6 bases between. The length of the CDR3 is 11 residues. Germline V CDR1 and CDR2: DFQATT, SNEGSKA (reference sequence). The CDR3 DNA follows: TGCAGTGCCGGGGGGAACACTGAAGCTTTCTTT. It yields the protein CSAGGNTEAFF.

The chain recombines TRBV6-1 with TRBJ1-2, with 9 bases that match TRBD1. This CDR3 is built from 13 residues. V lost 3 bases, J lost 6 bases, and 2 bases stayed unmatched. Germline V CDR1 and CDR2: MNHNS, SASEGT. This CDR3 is CASSDWTGDGYTF. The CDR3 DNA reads TGTGCCAGCAGTGACTGGACAGGGGATGGCTACACCTTC.